This passage covers 9 T cell receptor beta chains from one sample sequenced in a study of PD-1 blockade in mismatch repair-deficient tumors. Assay: immunoSEQ multiplex PCR; the TCRdb copy retains only in-frame clones and omits some. The repertoire has tens of thousands of clones, more than 65% of them found once; the top ten carry under 3%. Sequencing used peripheral blood, obtained 12 weeks after starting pembrolizumab. The receptors stem from an adult with mismatch repair-deficient cancer.

The chain links TRBV4-1 to TRBJ1-5, with a weak D call TRBD1 (5 bases). CDR1 and CDR2 (germline): MGHRA, YSYEKL. The CDR3 has 15 residues. Trimming shortened V by 4 bases and J by 3 bases, and 13 bases separated the two germline ends. The CDR3 nucleotides read TGCGCCAGCAGCCCGGGTAGACAGCTCAATCAGCCCCAGCATTTT. This encodes CASSPGRQLNQPQHF.

The chain joins TRBV5-6 to TRBJ2-7, with 7 bases lining up with TRBD1. V was clipped by 0 bases and J by 2 bases; unmatched bases: 2. CDR1 SGHDT and CDR2 YYEEEE come from the germline V gene. This CDR3 is 14 amino acids long. CDR3 region: CASSLEGAPYEQYF. For the CDR3, the DNA is TGTGCCAGCAGCTTGGAGGGGGCCCCCTACGAGCAGTACTTC.

This clone has just one count. The rearrangement joins TRBV7-3 to TRBJ2-1; 11 nucleotides line up with TRBD2. In germline, CDR1 is SGHTA, CDR2 FQGTGA. CDR3 length equals 17 residues. Germline trimming cut 1 base from V and 6 bases from J; bases unmatched to any gene: 8. For the CDR3, the DNA is TGTGCCAGCAGCTTAAAGAGTAGCGGGAGGGGGCTCAATGAGCAGTTCTTC. Residues: CASSLKSSGRGLNEQFF. The full variable domain, its missing parts supplied by reference TRBV7-3 and TRBJ2-1, is GAGVSQTPSNKVTEKGKYVELRCDPISGHTALYWYRQSLGQGPEFLIYFQGTGAADDSGLPNDRFFAVRPEGSVSTLKIQRTERGDSAVYLCASSLKSSGRGLNEQFFGPGTRLTVL.

This clone was detected once. The V call is TRBV4-2, the J call TRBJ2-3; TRBD2 aligns across 9 bases. CDR3 size: 16 residues. Germline CDR1 LGHNA, CDR2 YNFKEQ. The V segment lost 4 bases and the J segment 1 base; nucleotides outside the gene matches: 6. The CDR3 DNA sequence: TGTGCCAGCAGCCCGACAGCGGGAGGAGGCACAGATACGCAGTATTTT. This gives the protein CASSPTAGGGTDTQYF.

This clone was found a few times. This sequence joins TRBV6-5 and TRBJ1-2; 8 bases fit TRBD1. The CDR3 has 14 residues. V lost 2 bases to trimming and J lost 4 bases; unmatched junction nucleotides: 3. CDR1 is MNHEY and CDR2 is SVGAGI in the germline V gene. The CDR3, as DNA: TGTGCCAGCAGTTACCAGGGGGCGGGCTATGGCTACACCTTC. It encodes CASSYQGAGYGYTF.

The chain uses TRBV29-1 and TRBJ2-3; D may be TRBD1 (6 bases). Germline CDR1 reads SQVTM; CDR2 reads ANQGSEA. V lost 4 bases to trimming and J lost 0 bases, with 17 bases between them. The CDR3 is 16 residues long. The DNA for the CDR3 is TGCAGCGTTGGGGGGACCCAGGGGACGAGCACAGATACGCAGTATTTT. As protein: CSVGGTQGTSTDTQYF.

The chain carries TRBV5-1 and TRBJ1-1; D gene ambiguous. The germline V and J ends were trimmed by 4 bases and 0 bases, with 10 bases remaining between them. In germline, CDR1 is SGHRS, CDR2 YFSETQ. The CDR3 runs 14 residues. CDR3 nucleotide sequence: TGCGCCAGCAGCACGTCTGAAATGAACACTGAAGCTTTCTTT. The encoded protein is CASSTSEMNTEAFF.

This rearrangement joins TRBV7-2 to TRBJ2-4, with a weak D call TRBD2 (6 bases). Germline V gene sequence: CDR1 SGHTA, CDR2 FQGNSA. V lost 0 bases, J lost 1 base, and 16 bases lay in between. The CDR3 runs to 18 residues. CDR3 in amino acids: CASSLASGPLPAKNIQYF. CDR3 DNA sequence: TGTGCCAGCAGCTTAGCTAGCGGACCCCTTCCTGCCAAAAACATTCAGTACTTC.

This clone was detected only once. The chain has TRBV6-1 and TRBJ2-1; the D gene is possibly TRBD1 (5 bases). The CDR3 sequence is 16 residues long. V was trimmed by 5 bases and J by 2 bases, leaving 16 bases between them. Looked up from germline, CDR1 is MNHNS and CDR2 is SASEGT. The CDR3, as DNA: TGTGCCAGCAGTAAAGTTGCGGACAACCCCTACAATGAGCAGTTCTTC. It specifies CASSKVADNPYNEQFF.